This entry lists 24 T cell receptor beta chains sequenced from one sample in a study of tumor-infiltrating lymphocytes in primary liver carcinoma. A primer in the constant region served to generate TCR beta cDNA from roughly 520 ng of total RNA. Library construction for TCR beta comprised three nested multiplex PCR rounds performed with slightly modified ARM-PCR. A C-beta reverse primer and TRBV1-TRBV30 forward primers served in each of the first two PCR rounds, at ten to eleven cycles apiece. TCRdb independently ran MiXCR on the multiplex PCR reads; one entry per CDR3 protein. Of some 120,000 distinct CDR3 sequences in the sample, about 59% were seen once. Each 20-30 mg portion of unsorted bulk tissue served as the source for co-extraction of RNA and DNA. Sequenced: liver tumor tissue from sampling region 1. Documented subset: tumor region T1, superior pole. All receptors come from a woman aged 55 to 70 with primary liver carcinoma and hepatitis B virus infection.

On this clonotype itself: A read error is possible here, since a much larger clone lies one base away. The rearrangement joins TRBV4-1 to TRBJ2-5; TRBD1 is a possible D gene (5 bases). Per the germline V gene, CDR1 is MGHRA and CDR2 is YSYEKL. The CDR3 consists of 15 residues. The CDR3 bases are TGCACCAGCAGCCAAGATCCCCAGGGACAAGAGACCCAGTACTTC. It codes for CTSSQDPQGQETQYF.

This clonotype was counted ten times or more. V is TRBV6-6 and J is TRBJ2-5; D not certain. The length of the CDR3 is 14 residues. Germline CDR1 is MNHNY and CDR2 is SVGAGI (reference sequence). The V end lost 7 bases, the J end lost 4 bases, and 16 bases lay between the germline ends. CDR3 sequence: CASTASEARETQYF. The DNA for the CDR3 is TGTGCCAGCACCGCCAGTGAAGCCAGAGAGACCCAGTACTTC.

This sequence joins TRBV11-2 and TRBJ2-7, with D possibly being TRBD1 (5 bases). Germline V gene sequence: CDR1 SGHAT, CDR2 FQNNGV. The CDR3 loop spans 15 amino acids. The V gene lost 5 bases and the J gene lost 2 bases, with 16 bases spanning the gap. As DNA, the CDR3 is TGTGCCAGCAGCCTCGTGACAGTCGGAACCTACGAGCAGTACTTC. It yields the protein CASSLVTVGTYEQYF.

The chain combines TRBV28 with TRBJ2-7, with 8 bases identical to TRBD1. The CDR3 is 12 amino acids. V shed 3 bases, J shed 12 bases, and the junction held 7 bases outside the gene matches. Germline V gene data show CDR1 as MDHEN and CDR2 as SYDVKM. CDR3 region: CASSFLATGVYF. CDR3 coding DNA: TGTGCCAGCAGTTTTTTGGCGACAGGGGTGTACTTC. Variable domain in full (rest from reference TRBV28 and TRBJ2-7): DVKVTQSSRYLVKRTGEKVFLECVQDMDHENMFWYRQDPGLGLRLIYFSYDVKMKEKGDIPEGYSVSREKKERFSLILESASTNQTSMYLCASSFLATGVYFGPGTRLTVT.

Concerning this clonotype itself: At one of its ends the junction is not consistent with the germline gene, which may arise from a read error. The chain couples TRBV11-3 to TRBJ2-7; 13 bases align to TRBD2. Germline CDR1 reads SGHNT; CDR2 reads YENEEA. This CDR3 region has 19 residues. CDR3 nucleotide sequence: TGTGCCAGCAGCTTAGTCGTATACAGGGGACTAGCGGGAACCTACGGGCAGTACTTC. This encodes CASSLVVYRGLAGTYGQYF.

As concerns this clonotype: One end of the junction varies from germline; a read error may be responsible. This chain joins TRBV6-5 and TRBJ1-2; tentatively, D is TRBD1 (5 bases). The CDR3 is made up of 13 amino acids. The germline V gene encodes CDR1 MNHEY and CDR2 SVGAGI. DNA for the CDR3: TGTGTCAGCAGTTACGGGGGATCCTGTGGCTACACCTTC. Encoded protein: CVSSYGGSCGYTF.

The chain employs TRBV11-2 and TRBJ2-7; 7 positions match TRBD2. Looked up from germline, CDR1 is SGHAT and CDR2 is FQNNGV. There are 16 residues in the CDR3. Trimming took 1 base from V and 3 from J; bases not matched to a gene: 9. This CDR3 reads CASSLGLGASGYEQYF. The CDR3 bases are TGTGCCAGCAGCTTAGGATTAGGGGCTAGCGGCTACGAGCAGTACTTC.

V usage is TRBV11-2 and J usage is TRBJ2-7; 9 positions agree with TRBD2. The CDR3 sequence is 15 residues long. J lost 4 bases, V lost 8 bases, and 12 bases had no gene match. Germline CDR1 and CDR2: SGHAT and FQNNGV. The CDR3 DNA is TGTGCCAGCTGCCAAGGGACTAGCTGGAGTTACGAGCAGTACTTC. Translation: CASCQGTSWSYEQYF.

As concerns this clonotype: A clone one base away is much larger, so this may be a read error. DNA of the CDR3: TGTGCCAGCAGTTACTCCGGCGGCAGAAATAATTCACCCCCCCACTTT. As protein: CASSYSGGRNNSPPHF. The chain links TRBV6-5 to TRBJ1-6; D unresolved. This CDR3 is built from 16 residues. CDR1 is MNHEY and CDR2 is SVGAGI in the germline V gene.

Concerning this clonotype itself: This clone may be a read error of a much larger clone one base away. The rearrangement uses TRBV6-1 and TRBJ1-5; unclear D gene. The CDR3 covers 12 residues. CDR1 MNHNS and CDR2 SASEGT come from the germline V gene. The CDR3 loop reads CASRQSSQPQHF. As DNA, the CDR3 is TGTGCCAGCCGGCAAAGCAGTCAGCCCCAGCATTTT.

The chain recombines TRBV11-3 with TRBJ1-2; D might be TRBD1 (5 bases). CDR1 and CDR2 (germline): SGHNT, YENEEA. V was shortened by 5 bases and J by 7 bases, with 17 bases between the two germline ends. The CDR3 covers 14 residues. The CDR3 DNA follows: TGTGCCAGCAGCGCAGGAGAGGGGATGTTTGGCTACACCTTC. Amino acids: CASSAGEGMFGYTF.

Many counts were recorded for this clonotype. V is TRBV6-2 or TRBV6-3 and J is TRBJ2-1; the D gene is possibly TRBD2 (7 bases). The germline gives CDR1 MNHEY, CDR2 SVGEGT. Trimming left V 6 bases short and J 7 bases short, with 19 bases between. The CDR3 consists of 15 residues. CDR3 in amino acids: CASSKGEGGRNEQFF. The CDR3 bases are TGTGCCAGCAGCAAGGGGGAGGGAGGTCGTAATGAGCAGTTCTTC.

On this clonotype: Germline is not matched at one junction end, which may reflect a read error. V and J are TRBV30 and TRBJ1-5; TRBD1 matches at 7 bases. Germline V gene lookup returns CDR1 GTSNPN and CDR2 SVGIG (reference sequence). The CDR3 loop spans 13 amino acids. CDR3 DNA sequence: TGTGTCTGGGGGGGACAGCCGAATCAGCCCCAGCATTTT. Protein sequence: CVWGGQPNQPQHF.

A word on this clonotype: This clone may be a read error of a much larger clone one base away. The V gene is TRBV5-1, the J gene TRBJ2-3, with 8 bases that match TRBD2. V lost 5 bases to trimming and J lost 9 bases; unmatched junction nucleotides: 8. In germline, CDR1 is SGHRS, CDR2 YFSETQ. The CDR3 extends over 13 amino acids. The CDR3 bases are TGCGCCAGCAGTAGTCAGCGGGGGCAGACGCAGTATTTT. This codes for CASSSQRGQTQYF. Based on the CDR3 plus reference TRBV5-1 and TRBJ2-3, the full variable domain is KAGVTQTPRYLIKTRGQQVTLSCSPISGHRSVSWYQQTPGQGLQFLFEYFSETQRNKGNFPGRFSGRQFSNSRSEMNVSTLELGDSALYLCASSSQRGQTQYFGPGTRLTVL.

This clonotype occurred once. This may be a read error, as it is one base from a much larger clone. The J gene is TRBJ2-5, the V gene TRBV29-1; tentatively, D is TRBD1 or TRBD2 (6 bases each). The CDR3 contains 14 residues. The germline V gene has CDR1 SQVTM and CDR2 ANQGSEA. The V and J ends lost 4 bases and 4 bases respectively, with 16 bases between them. This chain's CDR3 is CSVVGGSDPETQYF. The CDR3 region has the DNA TGCAGCGTTGTAGGGGGGTCTGATCCAGAGACCCAGTACTTC. Filled out from reference TRBV29-1 and TRBJ2-5, the complete variable domain reads SAVISQKPSRDICQRGTSLTIQCQVDSQVTMMFWYRQQPGQSLTLIATANQGSEATYESGFVIDKFPISRPNLTFSTLTVSNMSPEDSSIYLCSVVGGSDPETQYFGPGTRLLVL.

This clonotype was observed a few times. J is TRBJ2-7 and V is TRBV28; possibly TRBD1 for D (6 bases). V was shortened by 5 bases and J by 5 bases, with 16 bases between the two germline ends. Per the germline V gene, CDR1 is MDHEN and CDR2 is SYDVKM. CDR3 length: 14 amino acids. CDR3 sequence (DNA): TGTGCCAGCAGTCGGCAGGGGACCCGCCACGAGCAGTACTTC. Its translation is CASSRQGTRHEQYF.

Only a few counts were recorded for this clonotype. The chain couples TRBV28 to TRBJ2-5; TRBD1 is a possible D gene (5 bases). From germline, CDR1 is MDHEN and CDR2 SYDVKM. CDR3 size: 14 residues. Trimming took off 7 bases at V and 0 bases at J, with 12 bases between the two ends. The CDR3 DNA reads TGTGCCAGCACCCCGACAGCGTACCAAGAGACCCAGTACTTC. The encoded protein is CASTPTAYQETQYF.

There are a few counts of this clonotype. This sequence joins TRBV10-2 and TRBJ2-2, with D hard to call. The ends were cut back, 7 bases at V and 3 bases at J, with 18 bases in the middle. The CDR3 has 16 amino acids. Looked up from germline, CDR1 is WSHSY and CDR2 is SAAADI. The CDR3 DNA follows: TGCGCCAGCACTCGACCGGAAGGGTTCGACACCGGGGAGCTGTTTTTT. It codes for CASTRPEGFDTGELFF.

This clonotype is a singleton in its sample. At one boundary the junction diverges from the germline segment, which might be a read error. This chain joins TRBV11-1 and TRBJ2-3; D tentatively fits TRBD1 or TRBD2 (5 bases each). This CDR3 spans 15 amino acids. Germline lookup yields CDR1 SGHAT and CDR2 FQDESV (reference sequence). The CDR3: CASSLGPGRTDMQYF. CDR3 coding DNA: TGTGCCAGCAGCTTGGGGCCGGGACGCACGGATATGCAGTATTTT.

The gene calls are TRBV6-5 and TRBJ2-7; 7 positions match TRBD1. Germline V gene lookup returns CDR1 MNHEY and CDR2 SVGAGI. The CDR3 is made up of 14 amino acids. Trimming took 5 bases from V and 9 from J; bases not matched to a gene: 13. CDR3 in amino acids: CASSRQGPYYGQYF. CDR3 sequence (DNA): TGTGCCAGCAGTCGACAGGGCCCATACTATGGGCAGTACTTC.

V and J are TRBV11-2 and TRBJ1-1; TRBD1 is a possible D gene (6 bases). Germline CDR1 and CDR2: SGHAT and FQNNGV. This CDR3 spans 14 amino acids. Deletions cut 5 bases from V and 8 bases from J, with 18 bases between. The CDR3 loop reads CASSPGIGTQEAFF. CDR3 nucleotides: TGTGCCAGCAGCCCCGGGATTGGGACACAAGAAGCTTTCTTT.

This clonotype came up many times. CDR3 amino acids: CASKALQGLVDEQYF. CDR3 coding DNA: TGTGCCAGCAAAGCCTTACAGGGACTAGTCGACGAGCAGTACTTC. The rearrangement links TRBV6-5 to TRBJ2-7, with 8 bases fitting TRBD2. The germline CDR1 and CDR2 sequences are MNHEY and SVGAGI. The CDR3 loop spans 15 amino acids. Trimming cost V 7 bases and J 5 bases; bases outside gene matches: 13.

Of note for this clonotype: This may be a read error, as it is one base from a much larger clone. The chain has TRBV5-4 and TRBJ1-2; D not certain. CDR3 size: 14 residues. V lost 0 bases and J lost 4, with 10 bases in between. Germline assignment: CDR1 SGHNT and CDR2 YYREEE (reference sequence). The CDR3 sequence is CASSLGLRSYGYTF. The CDR3, as DNA: TGTGCCAGCAGCTTGGGACTGCGATCCTATGGCTACACCTTC.

The CDR3 coding sequence is TGCGCCAGCAGCCGGGACAGGGGAATTGGAAACACCATATATTTT. Translation: CASSRDRGIGNTIYF. The chain has TRBV5-1 and TRBJ1-3, with TRBD1 identical over 10 bases. After removal of 4 bases from V and 3 bases from J, the junction contained 4 bases not matched to a gene. There are 15 residues in the CDR3. Germline V CDR1 and CDR2: SGHRS, YFSETQ.